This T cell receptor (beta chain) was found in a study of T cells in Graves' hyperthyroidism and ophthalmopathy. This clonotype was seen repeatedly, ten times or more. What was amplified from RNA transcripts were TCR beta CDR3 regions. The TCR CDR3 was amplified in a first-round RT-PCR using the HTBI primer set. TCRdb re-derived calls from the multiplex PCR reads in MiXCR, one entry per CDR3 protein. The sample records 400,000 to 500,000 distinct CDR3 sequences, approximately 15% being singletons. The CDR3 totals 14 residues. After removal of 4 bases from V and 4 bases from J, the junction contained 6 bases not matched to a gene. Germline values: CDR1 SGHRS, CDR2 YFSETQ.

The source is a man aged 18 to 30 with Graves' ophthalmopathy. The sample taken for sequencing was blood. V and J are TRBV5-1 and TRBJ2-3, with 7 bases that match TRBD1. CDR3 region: CASSVDRPPDTQYF. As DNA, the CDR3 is TGCGCCAGCAGCGTGGACAGGCCCCCAGATACGCAGTATTTT.